This is a list of T cell receptor beta chains from one sample in a study of shared clonotypes between healthy human individuals. Generated by immunoSEQ multiplex PCR, the TCRdb table keeps only in-frame clones and is missing some. The table has 2 million to 2.5 million clones, roughly 95% seen once. Specimen: naive CD8+ T cells sorted from blood. These receptors were collected from a man aged 18 to 29 in good health. The CDR3 runs from the conserved cysteine through the conserved F or W. D genes are given only for firm matches. Only part of the rows carry a size: once, few, many, or a class if the clone is expanded.

TRBD1	-	TRBJ1-2	TRBV7-8	CASSSGQATINYGYTF	TGTGCCAGCAGCTCCGGACAGGCGACAATTAACTATGGCTACACCTTC
-	-	TRBJ1-1	TRBV19	CASSIPGEAFF	TGTGCCAGTAGTATCCCGGGTGAAGCTTTCTTT
-	-	TRBJ2-5	TRBV28	CASSLPEIYQETQYF	TGTGCCAGCAGTTTACCCGAGATCTATCAAGAGACCCAGTACTTC
TRBD2	-	TRBJ2-7	TRBV7-9	CAGSPASGLRNEQYF	TGTGCCGGTTCCCCGGCTAGCGGGTTAAGAAACGAGCAGTACTTC
-	-	TRBJ2-7	TRBV27	CASSPPRQGGSYEQYF	TGTGCCAGCAGTCCTCCTAGACAGGGAGGCTCCTACGAGCAGTACTTC
TRBD1	-	TRBJ1-1	TRBV7-9	CASGQGQGTEAFF	TGTGCCAGCGGACAGGGGCAAGGCACTGAAGCTTTCTTT
-	-	TRBJ1-5	TRBV7-2	CASSLVAWTVDQPQHF	TGTGCCAGCAGCTTAGTGGCGTGGACAGTTGATCAGCCCCAGCATTTT
-	-	TRBJ2-3	TRBV4-1	CASSQEAWADTQYF	TGCGCCAGCAGCCAAGAAGCATGGGCAGATACGCAGTATTTT
TRBD1	-	TRBJ2-4	TRBV16	CASRPQGVDIQYF	TGTGCCAGCAGGCCCCAGGGGGTAGACATTCAGTACTTC
TRBD1	few	TRBJ2-7	TRBV6-5	CASRRGQGGYEQYF	TGTGCCAGCAGGCGAGGACAGGGCGGCTACGAGCAGTACTTC
TRBD1	-	TRBJ2-7	TRBV7-8	CASSPRDRVSNHEQYF	TGTGCCAGCAGCCCACGGGACAGGGTCTCCAATCACGAGCAGTACTTC
-	-	TRBJ1-1	TRBV7-2	CASSLVLPGEGNTEAFF	TGTGCCAGCAGCTTAGTTCTTCCGGGAGAAGGGAACACTGAAGCTTTCTTT
-	-	TRBJ1-2	TRBV5-6	CASSFSGGYTF	TGTGCCAGCAGCTTTAGTGGTGGCTACACCTTC
-	-	TRBJ2-7	TRBV4-1	CASSQDRGTGSYEQYF	TGCGCCAGCAGCCAAGATCGAGGGACTGGATCCTACGAGCAGTACTTC
-	-	TRBJ2-2	TRBV10-3	CAIGVSAMETGELFF	TGTGCCATCGGGGTATCGGCGATGGAGACCGGGGAGCTGTTTTTT
TRBD2	-	TRBJ2-1	TRBV7-9	CASSILAGGFDEQFF	TGTGCCAGCAGCATACTAGCGGGAGGTTTCGATGAGCAGTTCTTC
TRBD2	-	TRBJ2-2	TRBV30	CAWDHSGSGTGELFF	TGTGCCTGGGACCATAGCGGGAGCGGCACCGGGGAGCTGTTTTTT
TRBD2	once	TRBJ2-7	TRBV9	CASSGGTSGVYEQYF	TGTGCCAGCAGCGGGGGGACTAGCGGGGTTTACGAGCAGTACTTC
TRBD2	-	TRBJ2-1	TRBV2	CAILTSGSVTAYNEQFF	TGTGCCATTCTGACTAGCGGGAGTGTAACGGCCTACAATGAGCAGTTCTTC
TRBD2	-	TRBJ2-4	TRBV10-2	CASSESMGLAEFQYF	TGCGCCAGCAGTGAGTCGATGGGACTAGCGGAATTTCAGTACTTC
-	-	TRBJ1-6	TRBV4-3	CASSQVDGSVSPLHF	TGCGCCAGCAGCCAAGTGGACGGATCCGTCAGTCCCCTCCACTTT